Presented here are 22 T cell receptor beta chains from one specimen sequenced in a study of OX40 agonist ivuxolimab in advanced cancers. The protocol was immunoSEQ multiplex PCR, while the TCRdb copy is restricted to in-frame clones and leaves out a portion. The sample shows some 80,000 clones, roughly 86% of them seen only once. The sample in question was CD4+ or CD8+ T cells sorted from blood, obtained in a trial of the OX40 agonist ivuxolimab. The receptors derive from an adult with an advanced solid tumor such as melanoma, head and neck, liver or kidney cancer.

V is TRBV6-1 and J is TRBJ2-7; D not certain. The germline gives CDR1 MNHNS, CDR2 SASEGT. The CDR3 totals 17 residues. V was pared by 0 bases and J by 2 bases, with 17 bases between. This CDR3 is CASSEADGPQSAYEQYF. The CDR3 nucleotides are TGTGCCAGCAGTGAAGCGGACGGACCCCAATCTGCCTACGAGCAGTACTTC.

This chain links TRBV9 with TRBJ2-7; 8 bases agree with TRBD2. The CDR3 length is 15 residues. The V gene's germline CDR1 is SGDLS and CDR2 YYNGEE. V lost 3 bases and J lost 6; bases outside the gene matches: 11. CDR3 coding DNA: TGTGCCAGCAGCGCCGCGGGGGGCCCACCTCCCGAGCAGTACTTC. It specifies CASSAAGGPPPEQYF.

This clone appeared a few times. The chain joins TRBV7-7 to TRBJ2-7; 12 nucleotides match TRBD2. Germline V gene sequence: CDR1 SSHAT, CDR2 FNYEAQ (reference sequence). The CDR3 extends over 16 amino acids. The V segment lost 5 bases and the J segment 5 bases; nucleotides outside the gene matches: 10. DNA of the CDR3: TGTGCCAGCAGCCACGGACTAGCGGGAAATGCTCACGAGCAGTACTTC. Amino acids: CASSHGLAGNAHEQYF.

This clone has a single count. This chain connects TRBV20-1 to TRBJ2-5; D not resolved. This CDR3 comprises 11 residues. The germline V gene has CDR1 DFQATT and CDR2 SNEGSKA (reference sequence). V gave up 4 bases and J gave up 1 base, with 4 bases separating them. The CDR3 DNA sequence: TGCAGTGCTAACAGCCAAGAGACCCAGTACTTC. Translated: CSANSQETQYF.

The chain uses TRBV19 and TRBJ1-2; no clear D gene. Trimming removed 5 bases at V and 4 bases at J, with 17 bases between. The CDR3 sequence is 15 residues long. Germline CDR1 is LNHDA and CDR2 is SQIVND (reference sequence). CDR3 region: CASSPSWGEVYGYTF. The CDR3 nucleotides are TGTGCCAGTAGTCCAAGTTGGGGAGAGGTCTATGGCTACACCTTC.

This clone has a single count. The chain combines TRBV16 with TRBJ2-1; D is unresolved. V was cut by 0 bases and J by 6 bases, with 3 bases left in between. The CDR3 contains 12 residues. Germline lookup yields CDR1 KGHSY and CDR2 FQNENV. The CDR3 nucleotides are TGTGCCAGCAGCCAATCTGTCAATGAGCAGTTCTTC. The encoded protein is CASSQSVNEQFF.

This clone was picked up many times. The chain recombines TRBV7-8 with TRBJ2-3; TRBD2 matches at 10 bases. J lost 3 bases, V lost 5 bases, and 8 bases had no gene match. Germline V CDR1 and CDR2: SGHVS, FQNEAQ. CDR3 length: 16 residues. DNA of the CDR3: TGTGCCAGCAGCCCTCAGCGGGGGGGCCCAACAGATACGCAGTATTTT. Protein product: CASSPQRGGPTDTQYF.

CDR3 sequence (DNA): TGTGCCAGCAGTGAAGGGTTAGCCTACGAGCAGTACTTC. It yields the protein CASSEGLAYEQYF. J is TRBJ2-7 and V is TRBV2; D call uncertain. Trimming removed 1 base from V and 2 bases from J, with 6 bases in between. Looked up from germline, CDR1 is SNHLY and CDR2 is FYNNEI. This CDR3 contains 13 residues.

The rearrangement links TRBV6-6 to TRBJ1-3; a weak D match, TRBD1 (6 bases). CDR1 and CDR2 (germline): MNHNY, SVGAGI (reference sequence). CDR3 length equals 15 residues. Trimming left V 6 bases short and J 4 bases short, with 16 bases between. CDR3 nucleotides: TGTGCCAGCAGACCACCGGGGGCCCAGGGAAACACCATATATTTT. Translating it yields CASRPPGAQGNTIYF.

V is TRBV11-2 and J is TRBJ2-1; D remains unclear. The CDR3 sequence is 14 residues long. Germline V gene sequence: CDR1 SGHAT, CDR2 FQNNGV. Trimming removed 1 base from V and 7 bases from J, with 11 bases in between. CDR3 coding DNA: TGTGCCAGCAGCTTAGGCAATAGACGAAATGAGCAGTTCTTC. Translation gives CASSLGNRRNEQFF.

This clone was recorded many times. The chain joins TRBV21-1 to TRBJ2-1. TRBV21-1 is deemed a pseudogene. The CDR3 is 14 amino acids. CDR3 nucleotide sequence: TGTGCCAGCAGCAAAGCGCGGACCACGAATGAGCAGTTCTTC. Encoded protein: CASSKARTTNEQFF.

The V call is TRBV5-4, the J call TRBJ2-7; a possible D gene is TRBD2 (5 bases). Germline V gene data show CDR1 as SGHNT and CDR2 as YYREEE (reference sequence). CDR3 length: 15 amino acids. V gave up 4 bases and J gave up 2 bases, with 16 bases separating them. In DNA form, the CDR3 reads TGTGCCAGCAGCCGCGGACCTCCCGGGGCCTACGAGCAGTACTTC. Its translation: CASSRGPPGAYEQYF. Filled out from reference TRBV5-4 and TRBJ2-7, the complete variable domain reads ETGVTQSPTHLIKTRGQQVTLRCSSQSGHNTVSWYQQALGQGPQFIFQYYREEENGRGNFPPRFSGLQFPNYSSELNVNALELDDSALYLCASSRGPPGAYEQYFGPGTRLTVT.

V and J are TRBV5-8 and TRBJ1-1; D is ambiguous. V was shortened by 3 bases and J by 0 bases, with 6 bases between the two germline ends. There are 13 residues in the CDR3. Germline-derived CDR1 and CDR2 are SGHTS and YDEGEE. This CDR3 reads CASSSYVNTEAFF. The CDR3 DNA reads TGTGCCAGCAGCTCATACGTGAACACTGAAGCTTTCTTT.

The CDR3 bases are TGCGCCAGCAGCCAGCACACTGAAGCTTTCTTT. This codes for CASSQHTEAFF. The chain links TRBV4-1 to TRBJ1-1; D is unresolved. Per the germline V gene, CDR1 is MGHRA and CDR2 is YSYEKL. Trimming took 3 bases from V and 3 from J, leaving 2 bases between them. The CDR3 contains 11 residues.

The chain employs TRBV5-3 and TRBJ2-1; 13 bases map to TRBD2. TRBV5-3 is labeled an ORF, and its function is uncertain. Germline trimming cut 4 bases from V and 5 bases from J; bases unmatched to any gene: 9. This CDR3 region has 17 residues. The CDR3 sequence is CARSKTSGGPLNNEQFF. Written as DNA, the CDR3 is TGTGCCAGAAGCAAGACTAGCGGGGGGCCCCTTAACAATGAGCAGTTCTTC.

This clone was detected only once. This chain joins TRBV6-5 and TRBJ2-7; maybe TRBD2 (6 bases). This CDR3 comprises 13 residues. Trimming removed 1 base at V and 6 bases at J, with 10 bases between. The germline gives CDR1 MNHEY, CDR2 SVGAGI. For the CDR3, the DNA is TGTGCCAGCAGTTACTACGGGACTCTCGAGCAGTACTTC. It encodes CASSYYGTLEQYF.

The chain links TRBV6-6 to TRBJ2-1, with no clear D. V was clipped by 6 bases and J by 8 bases, with 8 bases between them. The germline CDR1 and CDR2 sequences are MNHNY and SVGAGI (reference sequence). The CDR3 totals 11 residues. CDR3 amino acids: CASSPLYEQFF. The CDR3 DNA follows: TGTGCCAGCAGCCCACTATATGAGCAGTTCTTC.

A word on this clone: Sequence at one end of the junction differs from germline and may be a read error. V and J are TRBV5-1 and TRBJ1-2; 11 bases are shared with TRBD1. Per the germline V gene, CDR1 is SGHRS and CDR2 is YFSETQ. The CDR3 sequence is 16 residues long. CDR3 DNA: TGCGCCAGCAGCTTGGGAGAGGACAGGGGGCTAATCCCTGCCCGCTTC. Amino acids: CASSLGEDRGLIPARF.

This clone was detected a few times. V gene TRBV15 combines with J gene TRBJ2-1; D unclear. This CDR3 has 13 residues. Germline V gene sequence: CDR1 LNHNV, CDR2 YYDKDF (reference sequence). With 1 base removed from V and 7 bases from J, the gap between germline ends came to 8 bases. This CDR3 is CATSRGPRNEQFF. The CDR3 nucleotides read TGTGCCACCAGCAGAGGTCCACGTAATGAGCAGTTCTTC.

The rearrangement uses TRBV6-6 and TRBJ2-1, with D perhaps matching TRBD1 (6 bases). The ends were cut back, 7 bases at V and 9 bases at J, with 19 bases in the middle. The CDR3 consists of 14 residues. Germline CDR1 and CDR2: MNHNY and SVGAGI (reference sequence). The CDR3 reads CASKISGVVGEQFF. DNA for the CDR3: TGTGCCAGCAAAATCTCAGGGGTAGTGGGTGAGCAGTTCTTC.

The chain joins TRBV29-1 to TRBJ2-2; the D gene is possibly TRBD1 (6 bases). Germline lookup yields CDR1 SQVTM and CDR2 ANQGSEA. With 4 bases removed from V and 6 bases from J, the gap between germline ends came to 15 bases. The CDR3 contains 14 residues. In DNA, the CDR3 is TGCAGCGTTGGACCCCAGGCAGGGGCCGGGGAGCTGTTTTTT. Protein: CSVGPQAGAGELFF.

With regard to this clone: A junction boundary mismatches the germline segment, possibly from a read error. J is TRBJ1-1 and V is TRBV28, with D possibly being TRBD1 (5 bases). The germline V gene encodes CDR1 MDHEN and CDR2 SYDVKM. This CDR3 contains 13 residues. The DNA for the CDR3 is TGTGCCAGCAGTAGGAGGGGCGGGACTGGAGCTTTCTTT. Encoded protein: CASSRRGGTGAFF.